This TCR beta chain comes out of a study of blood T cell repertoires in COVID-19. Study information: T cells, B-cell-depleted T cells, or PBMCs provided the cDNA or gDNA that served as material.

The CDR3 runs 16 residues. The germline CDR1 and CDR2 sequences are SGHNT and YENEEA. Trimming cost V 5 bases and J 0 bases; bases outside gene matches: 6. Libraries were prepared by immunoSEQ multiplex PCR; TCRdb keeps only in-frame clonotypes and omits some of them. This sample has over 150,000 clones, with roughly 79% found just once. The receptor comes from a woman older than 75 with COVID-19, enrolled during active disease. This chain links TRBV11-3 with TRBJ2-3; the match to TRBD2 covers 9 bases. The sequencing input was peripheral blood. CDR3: CASSPRGLASTDTQYF. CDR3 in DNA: TGTGCCAGCAGCCCGAGGGGACTAGCTAGCACAGATACGCAGTATTTT. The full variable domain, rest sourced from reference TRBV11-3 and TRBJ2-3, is EAGVVQSPRYKIIEKKQPVAFWCNPISGHNTLYWYLQNLGQGPELLIRYENEEAVDDSQLPKDRFSAERLKGVDSTLKIQPAELGDSAVYLCASSPRGLASTDTQYFGPGTRLTVL.